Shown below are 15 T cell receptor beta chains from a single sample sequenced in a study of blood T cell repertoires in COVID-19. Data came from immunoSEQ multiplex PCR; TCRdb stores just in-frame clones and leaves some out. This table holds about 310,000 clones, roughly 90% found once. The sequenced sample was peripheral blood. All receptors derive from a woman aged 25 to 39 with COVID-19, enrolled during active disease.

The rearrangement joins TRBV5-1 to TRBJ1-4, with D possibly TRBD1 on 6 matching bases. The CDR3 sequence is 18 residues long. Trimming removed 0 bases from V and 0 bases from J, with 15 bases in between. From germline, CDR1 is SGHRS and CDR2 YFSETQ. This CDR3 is CASSLDPDRDATNEKLFF. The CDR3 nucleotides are TGCGCCAGCAGCTTGGATCCGGACAGAGACGCAACTAATGAAAAACTGTTTTTT.

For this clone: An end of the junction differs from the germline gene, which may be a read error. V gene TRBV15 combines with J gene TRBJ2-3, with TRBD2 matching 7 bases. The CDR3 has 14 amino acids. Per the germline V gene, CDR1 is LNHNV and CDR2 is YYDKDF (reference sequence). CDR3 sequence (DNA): TGTGCCGCCAGCAGCGGGACTAGCACAGATACGCAGTATTTT. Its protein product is CAASSGTSTDTQYF.

The DNA of the CDR3 is TGTGCCAGCAGTTTAGTTACTAGCGGGACGAACACCGGGGAGCTGTTTTTT. It is translated as CASSLVTSGTNTGELFF. V usage is TRBV28 and J usage is TRBJ2-2; 10 bases are a match to TRBD2. This CDR3 is 17 amino acids long. Per germline, CDR1 MDHEN and CDR2 SYDVKM. The junction had 3 bases not matched to a gene; V was cut back by 2 bases and J by 0 bases.

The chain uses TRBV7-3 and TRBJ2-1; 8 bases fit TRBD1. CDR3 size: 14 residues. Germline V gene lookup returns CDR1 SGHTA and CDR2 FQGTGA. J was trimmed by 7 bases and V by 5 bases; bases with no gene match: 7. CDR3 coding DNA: TGTGCCAGCAGCCCAGGGGGCAAGGGTAATGAGCAGTTCTTC. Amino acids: CASSPGGKGNEQFF.

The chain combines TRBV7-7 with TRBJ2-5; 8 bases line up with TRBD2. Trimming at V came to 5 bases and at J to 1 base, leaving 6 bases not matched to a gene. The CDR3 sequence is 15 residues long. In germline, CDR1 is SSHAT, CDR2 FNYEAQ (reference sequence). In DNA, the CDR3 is TGTGCCAGCAGCCCAAGCGGGAGTGGCCAAGAGACCCAGTACTTC. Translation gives CASSPSGSGQETQYF.

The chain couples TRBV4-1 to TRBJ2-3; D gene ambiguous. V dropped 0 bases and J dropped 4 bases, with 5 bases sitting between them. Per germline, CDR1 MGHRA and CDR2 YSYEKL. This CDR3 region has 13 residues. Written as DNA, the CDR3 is TGCGCCAGCAGCCAAGAATCATCAGATACGCAGTATTTT. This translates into CASSQESSDTQYF.

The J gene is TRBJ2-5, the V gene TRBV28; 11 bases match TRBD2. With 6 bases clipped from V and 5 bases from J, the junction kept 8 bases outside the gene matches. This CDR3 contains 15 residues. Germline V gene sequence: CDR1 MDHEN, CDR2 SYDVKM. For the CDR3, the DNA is TGTGCCAGCAGGCCTAGCGGGAGGAGGGGGGAGACCCAGTACTTC. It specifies CASRPSGRRGETQYF. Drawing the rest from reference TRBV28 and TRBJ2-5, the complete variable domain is DVKVTQSSRYLVKRTGEKVFLECVQDMDHENMFWYRQDPGLGLRLIYFSYDVKMKEKGDIPEGYSVSREKKERFSLILESASTNQTSMYLCASRPSGRRGETQYFGPGTRLLVL.

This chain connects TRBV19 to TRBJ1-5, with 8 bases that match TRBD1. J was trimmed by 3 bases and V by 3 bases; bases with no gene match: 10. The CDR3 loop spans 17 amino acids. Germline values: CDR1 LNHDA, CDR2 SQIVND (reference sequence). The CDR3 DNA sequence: TGTGCCAGTAGTATCTTGGCAGGGGGCGCGTCCAATCAGCCCCAGCATTTT. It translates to CASSILAGGASNQPQHF.

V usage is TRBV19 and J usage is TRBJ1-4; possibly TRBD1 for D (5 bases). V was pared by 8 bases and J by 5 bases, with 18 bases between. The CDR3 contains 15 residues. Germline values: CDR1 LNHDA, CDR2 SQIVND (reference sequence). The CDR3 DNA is TGTGCCAGTCGGGGGAGTACGCGAGGGAATGAAAAACTGTTTTTT. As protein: CASRGSTRGNEKLFF.

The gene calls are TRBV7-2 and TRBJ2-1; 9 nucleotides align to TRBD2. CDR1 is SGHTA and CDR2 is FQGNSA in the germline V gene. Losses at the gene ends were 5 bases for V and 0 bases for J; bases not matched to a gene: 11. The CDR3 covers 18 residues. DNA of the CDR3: TGTGCCAGCAGCGACCAACTAGCGGGCGACCTCTCCTACAATGAGCAGTTCTTC. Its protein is CASSDQLAGDLSYNEQFF.

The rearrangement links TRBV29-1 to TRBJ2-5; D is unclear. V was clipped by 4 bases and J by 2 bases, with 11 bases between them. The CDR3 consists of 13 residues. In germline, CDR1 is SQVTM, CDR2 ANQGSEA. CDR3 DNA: TGCAGCGTTGTTCTGGCGGCACAAGAGACCCAGTACTTC. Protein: CSVVLAAQETQYF.

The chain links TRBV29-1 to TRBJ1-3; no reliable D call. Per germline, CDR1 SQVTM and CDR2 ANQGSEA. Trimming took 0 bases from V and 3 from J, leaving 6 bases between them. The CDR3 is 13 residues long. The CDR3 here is CSVEDPGGNTIYF. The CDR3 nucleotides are TGCAGCGTTGAAGATCCGGGTGGAAACACCATATATTTT.

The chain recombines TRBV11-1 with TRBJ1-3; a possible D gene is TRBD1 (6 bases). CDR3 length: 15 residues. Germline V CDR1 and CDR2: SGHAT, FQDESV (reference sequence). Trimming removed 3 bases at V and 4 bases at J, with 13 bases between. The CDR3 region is CASSFNPGTGNTIYF. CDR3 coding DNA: TGTGCCAGCAGCTTTAACCCAGGGACAGGAAACACCATATATTTT.

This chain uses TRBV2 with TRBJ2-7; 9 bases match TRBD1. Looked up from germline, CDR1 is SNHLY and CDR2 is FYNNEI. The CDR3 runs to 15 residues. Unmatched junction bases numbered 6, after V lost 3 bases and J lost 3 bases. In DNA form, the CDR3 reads TGTGCCAGCAGTGACCCCGACAGGGGGGGCTACGAGCAGTACTTC. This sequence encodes CASSDPDRGGYEQYF.

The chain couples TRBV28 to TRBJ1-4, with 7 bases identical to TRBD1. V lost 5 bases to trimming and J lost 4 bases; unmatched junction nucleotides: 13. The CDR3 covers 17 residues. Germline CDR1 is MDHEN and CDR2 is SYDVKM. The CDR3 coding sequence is TGTGCCAGCAGTATAATTTTGAAGGGACAGCTTAATGAAAAACTGTTTTTT. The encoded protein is CASSIILKGQLNEKLFF.